Described below is a single TCR beta chain sequence and its context. Only in-frame clones appear in the TCRdb table, and some are missing; sequencing was by immunoSEQ multiplex PCR. The profile shows 55,000 to 75,000 clones, around 86% of them singletons. The CDR3 length is 14 residues. Deletions cut 4 bases from V and 3 bases from J, with 10 bases between. The germline V gene encodes CDR1 SGHRS and CDR2 YFSETQ. This record comes from a study of OX40 agonist ivuxolimab in advanced cancers. The origin of this receptor is an adult with an advanced solid tumor such as melanoma, head and neck, liver or kidney cancer. The gene calls are TRBV5-1 and TRBJ2-2; the D gene is possibly TRBD1 (7 bases). Sequences were derived from CD4+ or CD8+ T cells sorted from blood, sampled in a trial of the OX40 agonist ivuxolimab. This CDR3 reads CASSGGTDTGELFF. DNA of the CDR3: TGCGCCAGCAGCGGAGGGACAGACACCGGGGAGCTGTTTTTT.